This TCR beta chain was retrieved from a study of blood T cell repertoires in COVID-19. The overall study: Acute-phase and convalescent COVID-19 samples originated in the United States, Italy and Spain. Sample material is recorded as cDNA or gDNA derived from T cells, B-cell-depleted T cells, or PBMCs.

Germline V gives CDR1 DFQATT, CDR2 SNEGSKA (reference sequence). V was pared by 4 bases and J by 14 bases, with 8 bases of the junction left unmatched. The CDR3 runs to 11 residues. This clone was counted a single time. Repertoires were generated with immunoSEQ multiplex PCR, while TCRdb's copy carries only in-frame clones and drops some. Of 99,000 or so clones in the sample, around 90% were seen once. The chain links TRBV20-1 to TRBJ2-1; 7 positions agree with TRBD1. This clonotype was sampled from a man aged 45-65 years with COVID-19, enrolled during active disease. Material: peripheral blood. CDR3: CSATPDRSKFF. DNA of the CDR3: TGCAGTGCTACCCCGGACAGGAGCAAGTTCTTC.